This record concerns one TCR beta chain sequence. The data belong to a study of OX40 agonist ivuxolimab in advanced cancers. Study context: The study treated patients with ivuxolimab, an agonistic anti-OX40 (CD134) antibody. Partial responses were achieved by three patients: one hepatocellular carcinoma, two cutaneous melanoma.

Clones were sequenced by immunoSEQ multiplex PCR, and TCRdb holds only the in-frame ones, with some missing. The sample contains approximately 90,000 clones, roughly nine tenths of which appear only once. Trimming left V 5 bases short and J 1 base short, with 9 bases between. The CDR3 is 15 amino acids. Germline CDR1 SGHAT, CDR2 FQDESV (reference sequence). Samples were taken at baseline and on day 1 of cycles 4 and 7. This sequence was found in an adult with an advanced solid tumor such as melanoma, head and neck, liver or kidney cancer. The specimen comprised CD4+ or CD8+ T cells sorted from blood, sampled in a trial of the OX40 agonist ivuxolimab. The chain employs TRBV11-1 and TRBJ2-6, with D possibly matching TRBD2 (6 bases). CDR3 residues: CASSRDWSGANVLTF. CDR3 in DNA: TGTGCCAGCAGCCGGGACTGGTCTGGGGCCAACGTCCTGACTTTC.